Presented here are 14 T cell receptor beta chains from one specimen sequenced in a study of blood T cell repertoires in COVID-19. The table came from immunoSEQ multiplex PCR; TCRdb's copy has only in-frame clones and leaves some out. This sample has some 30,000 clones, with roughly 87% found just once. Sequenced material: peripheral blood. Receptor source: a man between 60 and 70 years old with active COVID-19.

CDR3 in amino acids: CASSSRGAGGYNEQFF. The CDR3 region has the DNA TGTGCCAGCAGCTCCCGGGGTGCGGGGGGGTACAATGAGCAGTTCTTC. The rearrangement joins TRBV11-3 to TRBJ2-1, with TRBD2 matching over 9 bases. CDR1 and CDR2 (germline): SGHNT, YENEEA. J was trimmed by 4 bases and V by 4 bases; bases with no gene match: 8. CDR3 length: 16 amino acids. Complete variable domain (other parts from reference TRBV11-3 and TRBJ2-1): EAGVVQSPRYKIIEKKQPVAFWCNPISGHNTLYWYLQNLGQGPELLIRYENEEAVDDSQLPKDRFSAERLKGVDSTLKIQPAELGDSAVYLCASSSRGAGGYNEQFFGPGTRLTVL.

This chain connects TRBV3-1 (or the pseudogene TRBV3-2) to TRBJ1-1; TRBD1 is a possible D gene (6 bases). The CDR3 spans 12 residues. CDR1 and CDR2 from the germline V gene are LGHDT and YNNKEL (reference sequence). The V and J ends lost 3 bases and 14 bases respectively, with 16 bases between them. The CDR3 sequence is CASSQGGQGGFF. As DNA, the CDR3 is TGTGCCAGCAGCCAGGGGGGGCAGGGCGGATTCTTT.

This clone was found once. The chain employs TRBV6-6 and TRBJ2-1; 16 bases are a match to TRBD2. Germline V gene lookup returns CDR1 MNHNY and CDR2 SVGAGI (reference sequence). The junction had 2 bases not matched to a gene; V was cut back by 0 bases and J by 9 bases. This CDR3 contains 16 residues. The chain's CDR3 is CASSYSGLAGGGEQFF. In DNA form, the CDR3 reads TGTGCCAGCAGTTACTCGGGACTAGCGGGGGGGGGTGAGCAGTTCTTC.

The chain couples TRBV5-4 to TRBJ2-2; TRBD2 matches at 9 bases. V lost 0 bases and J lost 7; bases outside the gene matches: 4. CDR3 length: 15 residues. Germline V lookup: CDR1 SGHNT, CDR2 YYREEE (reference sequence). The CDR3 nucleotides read TGTGCCAGCAGCTTGGCTAGCGGGGTTAACGGGGAGCTGTTTTTT. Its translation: CASSLASGVNGELFF.

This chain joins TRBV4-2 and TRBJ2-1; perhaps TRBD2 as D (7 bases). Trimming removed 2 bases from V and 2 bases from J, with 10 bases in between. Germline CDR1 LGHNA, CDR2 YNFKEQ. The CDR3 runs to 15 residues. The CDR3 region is CASSQNGGPYNEQFF. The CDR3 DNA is TGTGCCAGCAGCCAAAACGGGGGGCCCTACAATGAGCAGTTCTTC.

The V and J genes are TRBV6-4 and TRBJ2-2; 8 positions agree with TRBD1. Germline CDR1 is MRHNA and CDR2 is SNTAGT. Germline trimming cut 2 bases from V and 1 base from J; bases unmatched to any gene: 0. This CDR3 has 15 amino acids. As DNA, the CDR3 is TGTGCCAGCAGTGACGGGACAGGGAACACCGGGGAGCTGTTTTTT. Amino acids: CASSDGTGNTGELFF.

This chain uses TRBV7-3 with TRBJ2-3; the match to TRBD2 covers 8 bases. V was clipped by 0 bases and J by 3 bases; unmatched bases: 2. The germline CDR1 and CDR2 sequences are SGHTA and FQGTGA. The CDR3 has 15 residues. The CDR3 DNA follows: TGTGCCAGCAGCTTAACCCGGGGGGGTACAGATACGCAGTATTTT. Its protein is CASSLTRGGTDTQYF.

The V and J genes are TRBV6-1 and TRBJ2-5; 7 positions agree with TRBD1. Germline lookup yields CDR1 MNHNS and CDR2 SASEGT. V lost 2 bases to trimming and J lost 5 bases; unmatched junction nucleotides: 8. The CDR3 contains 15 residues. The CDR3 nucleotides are TGTGCCAGCAGTGAACTGGGACAGTGGGGGGAGACCCAGTACTTC. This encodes CASSELGQWGETQYF.

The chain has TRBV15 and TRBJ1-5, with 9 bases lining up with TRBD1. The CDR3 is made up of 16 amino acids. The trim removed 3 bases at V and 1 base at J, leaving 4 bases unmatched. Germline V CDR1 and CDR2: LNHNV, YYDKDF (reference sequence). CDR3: CATSREDRGSNQPQHF. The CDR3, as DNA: TGTGCCACCAGCAGGGAGGACAGGGGCAGCAATCAGCCCCAGCATTTT.

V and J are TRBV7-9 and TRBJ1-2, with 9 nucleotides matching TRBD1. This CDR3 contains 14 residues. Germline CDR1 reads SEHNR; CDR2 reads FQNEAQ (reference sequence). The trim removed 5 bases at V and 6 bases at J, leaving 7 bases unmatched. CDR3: CASSVTGTGNGYTF. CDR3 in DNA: TGTGCCAGCAGCGTAACCGGGACAGGGAATGGCTACACCTTC.

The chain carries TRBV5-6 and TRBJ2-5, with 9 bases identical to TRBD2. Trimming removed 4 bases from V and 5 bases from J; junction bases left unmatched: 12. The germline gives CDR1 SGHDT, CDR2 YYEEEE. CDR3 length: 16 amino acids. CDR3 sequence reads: CASSALGRGGRETQYF. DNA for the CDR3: TGTGCCAGCAGCGCCCTGGGGCGGGGGGGCCGGGAGACCCAGTACTTC.

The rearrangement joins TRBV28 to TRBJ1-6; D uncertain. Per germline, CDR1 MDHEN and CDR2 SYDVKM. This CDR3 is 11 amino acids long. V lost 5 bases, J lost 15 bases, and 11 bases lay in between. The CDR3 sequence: CASSVTTDLHF. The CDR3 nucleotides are TGTGCCAGCAGTGTAACTACGGACCTCCACTTT.

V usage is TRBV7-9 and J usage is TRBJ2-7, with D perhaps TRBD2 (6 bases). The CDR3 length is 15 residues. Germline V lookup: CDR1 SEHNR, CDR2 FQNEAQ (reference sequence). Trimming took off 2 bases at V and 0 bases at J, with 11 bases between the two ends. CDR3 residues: CASSLRQGGSYEQYF. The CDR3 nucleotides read TGTGCCAGCAGCTTACGGCAGGGAGGCTCCTACGAGCAGTACTTC.

CDR3 loop: CASSLVGEDTEAFF. The DNA of the CDR3 is TGTGCCAGCAGCTTGGTTGGTGAGGACACTGAAGCTTTCTTT. The V gene is TRBV5-4, the J gene TRBJ1-1; unclear D gene. This CDR3 is built from 14 residues. Germline values: CDR1 SGHNT, CDR2 YYREEE (reference sequence). Trimming stripped 0 bases from V and 3 bases from J, with 9 bases between.